Listed below are T cell receptor beta chains from one sample, sequenced in a study of T-cell reconstitution after alpha-beta-depleted transplantation in children. TCRdb called the PCR reads again in MiXCR, with one record for every CDR3 protein. Here the sample spans 350,000 to 500,000 distinct CDR3 sequences, approximately 42% being singletons. Sequenced here: PBMCs, sampled before TCRalphabeta/CD19-depleted stem cell transplant. These receptors all stem from a girl aged 2 to 10 with aplastic anemia, due to receive a stem cell transplant. Each CDR3 is given with its conserved first and last residue. A D gene is named only where the DNA matches it firmly. Only some rows state a clone size, as once, few, many or a class for expanded clones.

clone size: NA; J gene: TRBJ2-1; CDR3 length: 13; V gene: TRBV7-9; D gene: TRBD2; CDR3 DNA: TGTGCCATCGGGACTAGCGGAGAGGATGAGCAGTTCTTC; CDR3 protein: CAIGTSGEDEQFF
clone size: NA; J gene: TRBJ2-5; CDR3 length: 15; V gene: TRBV12-5; D gene: NA; CDR3 DNA: TGTGCTAGTGGTTCAGGGGTCTCCTCCCCAGAGACCCAGTACTTC; CDR3 protein: CASGSGVSSPETQYF
clone size: NA; J gene: TRBJ1-1; CDR3 length: 12; V gene: TRBV29-1; D gene: NA; CDR3 DNA: TGCAGCGTGAAGACAGTGGGCACTGAAGCTTTCTTT; CDR3 protein: CSVKTVGTEAFF
clone size: NA; J gene: TRBJ2-5; CDR3 length: 14; V gene: TRBV5-1; D gene: NA; CDR3 DNA: TGCGCCAGCAGCTTGGTTACAGCACAAGAGACCCAGTACTTC; CDR3 protein: CASSLVTAQETQYF
clone size: few; J gene: TRBJ2-3; CDR3 length: 14; V gene: TRBV5-1; D gene: NA; CDR3 DNA: TGCGCCAGCAGCTTGGAGGGTAACGGCGATACGCAGTATTTT; CDR3 protein: CASSLEGNGDTQYF
clone size: NA; J gene: TRBJ1-1; CDR3 length: 13; V gene: TRBV29-1; D gene: NA; CDR3 DNA: TGCAGCGTTGAAGGTCCAAGCGGCCCTGAAGCTTTCTTT; CDR3 protein: CSVEGPSGPEAFF
clone size: NA; J gene: TRBJ2-1; CDR3 length: 14; V gene: TRBV29-1; D gene: TRBD1; CDR3 DNA: TGCAGCGTTGGCGGCAGGGGGCTTCTCAATGAGCAGTTCTTC; CDR3 protein: CSVGGRGLLNEQFF
clone size: NA; J gene: TRBJ1-3; CDR3 length: 15; V gene: TRBV29-1; D gene: NA; CDR3 DNA: TGCAGCGTTGAAGAGGGGGATGGGGCTCATAACACCATATATTTT; CDR3 protein: CSVEEGDGAHNTIYF
clone size: few; J gene: TRBJ2-7; CDR3 length: 15; V gene: TRBV29-1; D gene: NA; CDR3 DNA: TGCAGCGTTGAGGGGGACACGTTAAATGCCTACGAGCAGTACTTC; CDR3 protein: CSVEGDTLNAYEQYF
clone size: NA; J gene: TRBJ2-7; CDR3 length: 11; V gene: TRBV20-1; D gene: NA; CDR3 DNA: TGCAGTGCAAGCAGGGTGTCAGAGCAGTACTTC; CDR3 protein: CSASRVSEQYF
clone size: NA; J gene: TRBJ1-2; CDR3 length: 13; V gene: TRBV20-1; D gene: NA; CDR3 DNA: TGCAGTGCCACAGATGGAAAAGGACGTGGCTACACCTTC; CDR3 protein: CSATDGKGRGYTF
clone size: NA; J gene: TRBJ2-7; CDR3 length: 14; V gene: TRBV5-1; D gene: NA; CDR3 DNA: TGCGCCAGCAGCTTGACTGGCGACGGTGGCGAGCAGTACTTC; CDR3 protein: CASSLTGDGGEQYF
clone size: NA; J gene: TRBJ1-1; CDR3 length: 15; V gene: TRBV5-1; D gene: NA; CDR3 DNA: TGCGCCAGCAGCTTGGGGGGACACACGAACACTGAAGCTTTCTTT; CDR3 protein: CASSLGGHTNTEAFF
clone size: NA; J gene: TRBJ1-5; CDR3 length: 14; V gene: TRBV20-1; D gene: TRBD1; CDR3 DNA: TGCAGTGCACAGCAGGGGGCTTCGAATCAGCCCCAGCATTTT; CDR3 protein: CSAQQGASNQPQHF